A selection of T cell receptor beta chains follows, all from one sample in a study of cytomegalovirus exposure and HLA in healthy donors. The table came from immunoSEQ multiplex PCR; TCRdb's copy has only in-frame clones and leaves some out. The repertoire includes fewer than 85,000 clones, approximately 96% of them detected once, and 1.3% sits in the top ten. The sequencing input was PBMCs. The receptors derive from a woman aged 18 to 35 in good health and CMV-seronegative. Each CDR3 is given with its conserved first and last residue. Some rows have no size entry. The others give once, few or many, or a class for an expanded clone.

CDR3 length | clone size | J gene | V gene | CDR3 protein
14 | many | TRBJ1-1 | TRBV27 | CASRGGGGGTEAFF
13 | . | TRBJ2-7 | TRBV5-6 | CASSSRGSYEQYF
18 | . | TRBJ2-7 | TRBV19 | CASSIGGYRRDFSYEQYF
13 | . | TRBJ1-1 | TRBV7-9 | CASSLEGKEKAFF
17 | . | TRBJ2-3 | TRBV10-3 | CAISGFLAGGDTDTQYF
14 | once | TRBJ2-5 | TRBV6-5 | CASSYRYREETQYF
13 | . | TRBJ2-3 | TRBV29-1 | CSGDYTSTDTQYF
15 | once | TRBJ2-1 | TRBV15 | CATSRLAGAYNEQFF
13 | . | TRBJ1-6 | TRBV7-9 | CASRKQGNSPLHF
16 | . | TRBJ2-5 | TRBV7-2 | CASSLVAWAGMETQYF
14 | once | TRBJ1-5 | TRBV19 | CASSPQGSYQPQHF
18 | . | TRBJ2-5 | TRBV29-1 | CSVEDGESSGSPQETQYF
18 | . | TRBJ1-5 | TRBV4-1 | CASSHQPPFLDRAQPQHF
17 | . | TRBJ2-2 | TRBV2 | CASSRVGAVANTGELFF
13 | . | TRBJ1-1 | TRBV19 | CASSRQVNTEAFF
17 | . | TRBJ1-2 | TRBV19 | CASSYRDVPSATDGYTF
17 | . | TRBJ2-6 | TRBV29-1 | CSAIDRVRSSGANVLTF
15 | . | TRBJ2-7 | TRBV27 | CASSLVGTSSYEQYF
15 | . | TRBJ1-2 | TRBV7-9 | CASSLEVTGTNGYTF
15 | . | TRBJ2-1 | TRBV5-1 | CASTYMPGTINEQFF
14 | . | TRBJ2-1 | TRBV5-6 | CASSLPGQGREQFF
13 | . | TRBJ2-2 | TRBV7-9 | CASTDRGAGELFF
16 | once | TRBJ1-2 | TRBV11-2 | CASSSGQGGLSYGYTF
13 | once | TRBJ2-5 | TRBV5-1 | CASSLSVGETQYF
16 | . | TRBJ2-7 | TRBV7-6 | CASSLVLAGATYEQYF
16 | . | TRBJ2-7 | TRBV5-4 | CASSRGGPLNSYEQYF
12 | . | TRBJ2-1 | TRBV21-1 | CASSPQSPEQFF
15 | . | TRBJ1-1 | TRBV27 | CASSLSRGAGTEAFF
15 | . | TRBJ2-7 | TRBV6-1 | CASSDPSGGLYEQYF
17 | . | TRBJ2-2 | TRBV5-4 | CASSLASVVVNTGELFF
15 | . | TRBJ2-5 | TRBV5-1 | CASSPLGAGQETQYF
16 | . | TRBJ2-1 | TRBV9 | CASSVAGGTLYNEQFF
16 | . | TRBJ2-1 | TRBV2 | CASSGTSGSSYNEQFF
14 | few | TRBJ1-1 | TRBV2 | CASHTMTGRTEAFF
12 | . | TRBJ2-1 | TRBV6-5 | CASSSQYNEQFF
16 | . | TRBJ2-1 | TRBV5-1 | CASSSVTSSPLNEQFF
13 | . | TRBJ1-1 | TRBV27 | CASSLRQGSEAFF
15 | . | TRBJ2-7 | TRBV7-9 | CASTKREGVRYEQYF
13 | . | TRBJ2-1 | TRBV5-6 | CASSSDSNNEQFF
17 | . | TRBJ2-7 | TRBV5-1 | CASSLDRGGTLVGEQYF
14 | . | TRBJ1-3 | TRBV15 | CATTQGRTGSTIYF
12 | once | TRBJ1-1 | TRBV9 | CASSPGQNQAFF
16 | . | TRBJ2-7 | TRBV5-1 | CASSPGAGGDSYEQYF
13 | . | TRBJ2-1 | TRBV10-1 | CASSADYYNEQFF
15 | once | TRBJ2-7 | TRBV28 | CASSLSPDRTYEQYF
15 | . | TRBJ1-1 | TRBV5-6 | CASSFDGRLDTEAFF
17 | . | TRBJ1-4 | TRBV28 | CASSFRGLGERNEKLFF
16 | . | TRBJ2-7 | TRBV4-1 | CASSRDRGQGVAEQYF
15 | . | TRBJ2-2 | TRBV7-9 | CASSQPGQGTGELFF
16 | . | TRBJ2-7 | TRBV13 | CASSLDSAGTSYEQYF
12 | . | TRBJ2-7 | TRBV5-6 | CASSLGRGSQYF
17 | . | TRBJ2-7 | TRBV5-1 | CASSLGLAGGHAYEQYF
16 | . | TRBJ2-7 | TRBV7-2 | CASTYTTGTITYEQYF
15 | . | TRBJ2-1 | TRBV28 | CASSLPGSSYNEQFF